Listed here are 10 T cell receptor beta chains from one sample, sequenced in a study of OX40 agonist ivuxolimab in advanced cancers. Clones were read by immunoSEQ multiplex PCR, and TCRdb kept only the in-frame ones, dropping some. This table holds around 38,000 clones, around 92% found once. The source material was CD4+ or CD8+ T cells sorted from blood, sampled in a trial of the OX40 agonist ivuxolimab. Receptor source: an adult with an advanced solid tumor such as melanoma, head and neck, liver or kidney cancer.

The rearrangement uses TRBV27 and TRBJ2-3; TRBD2 matches 7 bases. The CDR3 length is 16 residues. Germline-derived CDR1 and CDR2 are MNHEY and SMNVEV (reference sequence). The V gene end was trimmed by 5 bases and the J gene end by 0 bases; junction bases not matched to a gene: 8. For the CDR3, the DNA is TGTGCCAGCAGTCTGGTTCTAGCGGAGAGCACAGATACGCAGTATTTT. Amino acid sequence: CASSLVLAESTDTQYF.

This chain joins TRBV5-5 and TRBJ2-1; D perhaps matches TRBD1 (6 bases). V gave up 3 bases and J gave up 5 bases, with 15 bases separating them. Germline V gene lookup returns CDR1 SGHKS and CDR2 YYEKEE (reference sequence). The CDR3 covers 15 residues. CDR3 coding DNA: TGTGCCAGCAGCTGGAGTGACAGGCCTAACAATGAGCAGTTCTTC. Encoded protein: CASSWSDRPNNEQFF.

The chain links TRBV7-8 to TRBJ2-5, with 8 nucleotides matching TRBD2. The V segment lost 5 bases and the J segment 1 base; nucleotides outside the gene matches: 12. The CDR3 length is 17 residues. Per germline, CDR1 SGHVS and CDR2 FQNEAQ. The CDR3 sequence: CASSRTGGGEVQETQYF. The CDR3 DNA reads TGTGCCAGCAGCCGCACCGGGGGGGGAGAAGTCCAAGAGACCCAGTACTTC. Using reference TRBV7-8 and TRBJ2-5 for the parts outside the CDR3, the full variable domain is GAGVSQSPRYKVAKRGQDVALRCDPISGHVSLFWYQQALGQGPEFLTYFQNEAQLDKSGLPSDRFFAERPEGSVSTLKIQRTQQEDSAVYLCASSRTGGGEVQETQYFGPGTRLLVL.

The chain carries TRBV2 and TRBJ2-2; TRBD1 matches 12 bases. This CDR3 is 18 amino acids long. Germline V gene lookup returns CDR1 SNHLY and CDR2 FYNNEI. Trimming removed 6 bases from V and 1 base from J; junction bases left unmatched: 9. CDR3 protein: CASRGWDRGLGNTGELFF. The CDR3 DNA sequence: TGTGCCAGCAGGGGATGGGACAGGGGGCTTGGGAACACCGGGGAGCTGTTTTTT.

The chain employs TRBV4-3 and TRBJ2-1; 8 nucleotides align to TRBD2. Germline CDR1 LGHNA, CDR2 YSLEER. J lost 2 bases, V lost 0 bases, and 9 bases had no gene match. This CDR3 spans 18 amino acids. In DNA, the CDR3 is TGCGCCAGCAGCCAAGATGGGGGCGGGAGGCCCCCCTACAATGAGCAGTTCTTC. Translation: CASSQDGGGRPPYNEQFF.

The rearrangement uses TRBV6-5 and TRBJ1-4; TRBD1 might be the D (6 bases). Looked up from germline, CDR1 is MNHEY and CDR2 is SVGAGI. V lost 6 bases, J lost 4 bases, and 12 bases lay in between. This CDR3 is built from 14 residues. CDR3 in DNA: TGTGCCAGCAGAACACAGGGAGGTAATGAAAAACTGTTTTTT. It encodes CASRTQGGNEKLFF.

Here the CDR3 DNA reads TGTGCCAGCAGCTCCCTCGGAGACGGGTACTCCTACGAGCAGTACTTC. Translation: CASSSLGDGYSYEQYF. V usage is TRBV7-9 and J usage is TRBJ2-7; D is uncertain. CDR3 length: 16 residues. CDR1 is SEHNR, CDR2 FQNEAQ, per germline (reference sequence). V lost 4 bases to trimming and J lost 0 bases, with 16 bases between them. Full variable domain (rest looked up from reference TRBV7-9 and TRBJ2-7): DTGVSQNPRHKITKRGQNVTFRCDPISEHNRLYWYRQTLGQGPEFLTYFQNEAQLEKSRLLSDRFSAERPKGSFSTLEIQRTEQGDSAMYLCASSSLGDGYSYEQYFGPGTRLTVT.

The gene calls are TRBV7-2 and TRBJ2-2, with TRBD2 matching 8 bases. Trimming took 1 base from V and 3 from J; bases not matched to a gene: 10. CDR1 and CDR2 from the germline V gene are SGHTA and FQGNSA. This CDR3 contains 18 residues. The CDR3 DNA is TGTGCCAGCAGCTTAGTATCAGTTTTGCGGGGGGACACCGGGGAGCTGTTTTTT. Its translation: CASSLVSVLRGDTGELFF.

J is TRBJ1-2 and V is TRBV10-3; 11 nucleotides line up with TRBD1. The CDR3 length is 15 residues. Germline V gene lookup returns CDR1 ENHRY and CDR2 SYGVKD. The V gene end was trimmed by 10 bases and the J gene end by 3 bases; junction bases not matched to a gene: 10. Written as DNA, the CDR3 is TGTGCCACCCTTGGACAGGGGGCGCCGGACTATGGCTACACCTTC. Residues: CATLGQGAPDYGYTF.

This clone has a handful of counts. The gene calls are TRBV13 and TRBJ2-3; 9 bases are a match to TRBD2. This CDR3 is built from 15 residues. Germline trimming cut 6 bases from V and 7 bases from J; bases unmatched to any gene: 11. Germline CDR1 is PRHDT and CDR2 is FYEKMQ (reference sequence). The CDR3 nucleotides read TGTGCCAGCAGTGTTCCCGGGACTAGCAAAAATACGCAGTATTTT. Translation gives CASSVPGTSKNTQYF. The whole variable domain, filled in from reference TRBV13 and TRBJ2-3, reads AAGVIQSPRHLIKEKRETATLKCYPIPRHDTVYWYQQGPGQDPQFLISFYEKMQSDKGSIPDRFSAQQFSDYHSELNMSSLELGDSALYFCASSVPGTSKNTQYFGPGTRLTVL.